A single sample is the source of the 24 T cell receptor beta chains below, sequenced in a study of T-cell memory formation after mild COVID-19. TCRdb called the 5' RACE reads again in MiXCR, with one record for every CDR3 protein. The table records around 420,000 distinct CDR3 sequences, approximately 25% of them present only once. Specimen: PBMCs or a T cell subset sorted from them (not recorded which). The source is an adult woman who had mild COVID-19 (a few samples of this study predate the infection). Cell type and time point are not known.

This clonotype was counted between two and nine times. CDR3 protein: CASSLVGKSSGELFF. The CDR3 nucleotides read TGCGCCAGCAGCTTGGTAGGGAAGTCGTCCGGGGAGCTGTTTTTT. The chain joins TRBV5-1 to TRBJ2-2; D is uncertain. The CDR3 contains 15 residues. Germline CDR1 SGHRS, CDR2 YFSETQ. Trimming took 0 bases from V and 6 from J, leaving 12 bases between them.

This clonotype came up once. Here the CDR3 DNA reads TGCGCCAGCAGCCAAGGCATATCTGGAAACACCATATATTTT. Residues: CASSQGISGNTIYF. This chain links TRBV4-1 with TRBJ1-3; D ambiguous. Germline CDR1 reads MGHRA; CDR2 reads YSYEKL. CDR3 length: 14 residues. V lost 1 base and J 1 base, leaving 5 bases between the germline ends.

Only a few counts were recorded for this clonotype. CDR3 region: CASSFGGPSYNEQFF. The CDR3 DNA reads TGTGCCAGCAGCTTCGGCGGGCCTTCCTACAATGAGCAGTTCTTC. The chain carries TRBV7-2 and TRBJ2-1, with a weak D call TRBD2 (5 bases). V lost 3 bases, J lost 1 base, and 10 bases lay in between. CDR3 size: 15 residues. Germline V gives CDR1 SGHTA, CDR2 FQGNSA.

The V and J genes are TRBV9 and TRBJ1-1; maybe TRBD1 (5 bases). V lost 0 bases and J lost 5, with 14 bases in between. The CDR3 consists of 15 residues. The germline V gene encodes CDR1 SGDLS and CDR2 YYNGEE. The CDR3 protein is CASSVGDWGGTEAFF. The CDR3 nucleotides read TGTGCCAGCAGCGTAGGGGACTGGGGGGGAACTGAAGCTTTCTTT.

This clonotype has just a few counts. The V call is TRBV20-1, the J call TRBJ2-7; no clear D. Per germline, CDR1 DFQATT and CDR2 SNEGSKA (reference sequence). There are 12 residues in the CDR3. Trimming pared 7 bases from V and 3 bases from J, leaving 13 bases between. CDR3 DNA: TGCAGTGTCGAGGATTGGGTCTACGAGCAGTACTTC. As protein: CSVEDWVYEQYF.

The CDR3 DNA sequence: TGTGCCAGCAGCTCGACCGGGACGGTGAGGAGAGAGACCCAGTACTTC. This encodes CASSSTGTVRRETQYF. The V and J genes are TRBV5-5 and TRBJ2-5, with D tentatively TRBD1 or TRBD2 (5 bases each). CDR1 and CDR2 (germline): SGHKS, YYEKEE (reference sequence). CDR3 size: 16 residues. Trimming pared 3 bases from V and 4 bases from J, leaving 19 bases between. The full variable domain, its missing parts supplied by reference TRBV5-5 and TRBJ2-5, is DAGVTQSPTHLIKTRGQQVTLRCSPISGHKSVSWYQQVLGQGPQFIFQYYEKEERGRGNFPDRFSARQFPNYSSELNVNALLLGDSALYLCASSSTGTVRRETQYFGPGTRLLVL.

The genes are TRBV7-6 and TRBJ2-5; a weak D match, TRBD1 (6 bases). This CDR3 has 13 residues. Germline assignment: CDR1 SGHVS and CDR2 FNYEAQ. V was cut by 6 bases and J by 4 bases, with 12 bases left in between. In nucleotides, the CDR3 is TGTGCCAGCAGTCCTCCAGGGGCAGAGACCCAGTACTTC. Translation: CASSPPGAETQYF.

This clonotype was observed a handful of times. The chain employs TRBV25-1 and TRBJ1-6; no reliable D call. Looked up from germline, CDR1 is MGHDK and CDR2 is SYGVNS. This CDR3 is 16 amino acids long. V lost 4 bases to trimming and J lost 0 bases, with 10 bases between them. Written as DNA, the CDR3 is TGTGCCAGCAGTGGACACGGTAGCTCCTATAATTCACCCCTCCACTTT. Encoded protein: CASSGHGSSYNSPLHF.

This clonotype was picked up one time. The genes are TRBV5-6 and TRBJ2-2; TRBD1 aligns across 8 bases. J was trimmed by 3 bases and V by 3 bases; bases with no gene match: 7. Germline V CDR1 and CDR2: SGHDT, YYEEEE. CDR3 length: 16 amino acids. CDR3 sequence reads: CASSYGQGEDTGELFF. CDR3 coding DNA: TGTGCCAGCAGCTACGGACAGGGCGAGGACACCGGGGAGCTGTTTTTT.

This clonotype was picked up a small number of times. The CDR3 here is CASTSIAGEDNEQFF. In DNA form, the CDR3 reads TGTGCCAGCACCTCCATAGCGGGAGAGGACAATGAGCAGTTCTTC. The gene calls are TRBV6-4 and TRBJ2-1; 9 bases match TRBD2. The CDR3 extends over 15 amino acids. V was pared by 7 bases and J by 5 bases, with 9 bases of the junction left unmatched. Germline V gene data show CDR1 as MRHNA and CDR2 as SNTAGT.

This chain uses TRBV24-1 with TRBJ2-4; 7 nucleotides align to TRBD1. There are 15 residues in the CDR3. V lost 4 bases to trimming and J lost 3 bases; unmatched junction nucleotides: 5. The germline CDR1 and CDR2 sequences are KGHDR and SFDVKD. CDR3 sequence reads: CATSESDRDKNIQYF. The CDR3 DNA reads as TGTGCCACCAGTGAATCTGACAGGGACAAAAACATTCAGTACTTC.

The chain links TRBV6-5 to TRBJ2-1; no reliable D call. The CDR3 covers 13 residues. Trimming took off 7 bases at V and 10 bases at J, with 17 bases between the two ends. Looked up from germline, CDR1 is MNHEY and CDR2 is SVGAGI. CDR3 loop: CASTPSVGSEQFF. The CDR3 bases are TGTGCCAGCACCCCCTCCGTGGGATCAGAGCAGTTCTTC.

This clonotype was picked up a small number of times. The chain combines TRBV6-2 or TRBV6-3 with TRBJ2-1; D remains unclear. The CDR3 totals 14 residues. The germline V and J ends were trimmed by 2 bases and 6 bases, with 11 bases remaining between them. Germline V gene data show CDR1 as MNHEY and CDR2 as SVGEGT. CDR3 region: CASSYPTASNEQFF. For the CDR3, the DNA is TGTGCCAGCAGTTACCCCACGGCCAGCAATGAGCAGTTCTTC.

The rearrangement links TRBV24-1 to TRBJ2-1; 11 nucleotides match TRBD2. V dropped 5 bases and J dropped 3; count of bases not matched to a gene: 5. The CDR3 has 16 amino acids. CDR1 is KGHDR and CDR2 is SFDVKD in the germline V gene. In nucleotides, the CDR3 is TGTGCCACCAGTGCAAAACTAGCGGGAGTCTACAATGAGCAGTTCTTC. It translates to CATSAKLAGVYNEQFF.

The J gene is TRBJ2-1, the V gene TRBV29-1; 12 positions match TRBD2. This CDR3 has 14 amino acids. The J segment lost 5 bases and the V segment lost 6 bases, leaving 5 bases of the junction unmatched. Germline loops: CDR1 SQVTM, CDR2 ANQGSEA. Here the CDR3 reads CSVPGLAGNNEQFF. In DNA, the CDR3 is TGCAGCGTCCCCGGACTAGCGGGAAACAATGAGCAGTTCTTC.

V usage is TRBV7-2 and J usage is TRBJ2-7, with 9 bases fitting TRBD2. The CDR3 has 14 amino acids. J was trimmed by 4 bases and V by 7 bases; bases with no gene match: 8. Germline CDR1 is SGHTA and CDR2 is FQGNSA. CDR3 amino acids: CASTPAGGPYEQYF. The DNA of the CDR3 is TGTGCCAGCACCCCGGCGGGAGGGCCGTACGAGCAGTACTTC. The variable domain in full, with the rest retrieved from reference TRBV7-2 and TRBJ2-7, is GAGVSQSPSNKVTEKGKDVELRCDPISGHTALYWYRQSLGQGLEFLIYFQGNSAPDKSGLPSDRFSAERTGGSVSTLTIQRTQQEDSAVYLCASTPAGGPYEQYFGPGTRLTVT.

This clonotype has more than one count but fewer than ten. Because the CDR3's place on the DNA is in doubt, the DNA is left out and the CDR3 is given as listed by TCRdb. This chain connects TRBV12-3 or TRBV12-4 to TRBJ2-1; TRBD2 is taken as the D call from the table, unchecked against the DNA. From its first to its last residue, the CDR3 has 17 amino acids. This CDR3 reads CASSTSGLAGGPDEQFF.

The J gene is TRBJ2-3, the V gene TRBV11-2; 8 bases line up with TRBD2. V gave up 0 bases and J gave up 0 bases; unmatched junction bases: 8. Germline values: CDR1 SGHAT, CDR2 FQNNGV. CDR3 length equals 18 residues. The CDR3 here is CASSLDVFGGRSTDTQYF. CDR3 DNA: TGTGCCAGCAGCTTAGATGTGTTCGGCGGGAGGAGCACAGATACGCAGTATTTT.

The J gene is TRBJ1-1, the V gene TRBV5-1, with D perhaps matching TRBD1 (5 bases). From germline, CDR1 is SGHRS and CDR2 YFSETQ. Trimming left V 0 bases short and J 6 bases short, with 9 bases between. CDR3 length: 13 residues. The CDR3 region is CASSLEGVPEAFF. The CDR3 nucleotides are TGCGCCAGCAGCTTGGAAGGGGTCCCTGAAGCTTTCTTT.

The CDR3 region is CASSPPTSDMGGYTF. The CDR3 DNA reads TGTGCCAGCAGTCCACCCACAAGCGATATGGGGGGCTACACCTTC. The rearrangement links TRBV11-3 to TRBJ1-2; no definite D call. Trimming stripped 6 bases from V and 8 bases from J, with 22 bases between. The CDR3 runs to 15 residues. CDR1 and CDR2 from the germline V gene are SGHNT and YENEEA.

The chain combines TRBV24-1 with TRBJ2-5; 10 nucleotides match TRBD1. V was clipped by 9 bases and J by 3 bases; unmatched bases: 9. The CDR3 has 15 residues. The V gene's germline CDR1 is KGHDR and CDR2 SFDVKD. In DNA, the CDR3 is TGTGCCACCGGGGATACAGGGACAGGGGAAGAGACCCAGTACTTC. This gives the protein CATGDTGTGEETQYF.

This clonotype was counted a few times. The chain has TRBV7-6 and TRBJ2-2; 13 positions agree with TRBD2. With V trimmed by 5 bases and J by 6 bases, 6 bases remained unmatched. The CDR3 is 16 amino acids. CDR1 is SGHVS, CDR2 FNYEAQ, per germline. The CDR3 here is CASSQGLAGSPGELFF. For the CDR3, the DNA is TGTGCCAGCAGCCAGGGACTAGCGGGGAGTCCCGGGGAGCTGTTTTTT.

This sequence joins TRBV19 and TRBJ2-1; possibly TRBD1 or TRBD2 for D (5 bases each). CDR1 and CDR2 (germline): LNHDA, SQIVND (reference sequence). The V and J ends lost 6 bases and 7 bases respectively, with 13 bases between them. The CDR3 loop spans 13 amino acids. The CDR3: CASSPWGKNEQFF. DNA for the CDR3: TGTGCCAGTAGCCCCTGGGGGAAGAATGAGCAGTTCTTC.

The rearrangement links TRBV12-3 or TRBV12-4 to TRBJ2-7; 11 bases are shared with TRBD1. The CDR3 has 15 amino acids. The junction had 10 bases not matched to a gene; V was cut back by 5 bases and J by 7 bases. The DNA for the CDR3 is TGTGCCAGCAGTGCATCCGGGACAGGGGGACGGGAGCAGTACTTC. Protein: CASSASGTGGREQYF.